This T cell receptor beta chain was captured in a study of human T cells and chemical hapten exposure. Time point denoted: patch test 1, 2 weeks after DPC sensitization. Treatment meaning: therapeutic diphenylcyclopropenone sensitization with weekly scalp DPC. The authors extracted total RNA from unfractionated whole blood. This clonotype was detected many times. Germline V gene lookup returns CDR1 ENHRY and CDR2 SYGVKD. Trimming shortened V by 2 bases and J by 7 bases, and 9 bases separated the two germline ends. The CDR3 runs 12 residues. One entry per CDR3 protein results from TCRdb running MiXCR on the RACE reads. The sample has about 81,000 distinct CDR3 sequences; roughly 7.2% are singletons.

The sequence derives from a woman in her 30s with alopecia areata. Some clones in this sample may be carry-over from other donors' samples. This sample comprised whole blood, obtained in connection with sensitization to the hapten diphenylcyclopropenone (DPC). The genes are TRBV10-3 and TRBJ2-7, with D perhaps being TRBD1 or TRBD2 (5 bases each). The CDR3 reads CAISEVEGEQYF. CDR3 nucleotides: TGTGCCATCAGTGAGGTAGAGGGGGAGCAGTACTTC.